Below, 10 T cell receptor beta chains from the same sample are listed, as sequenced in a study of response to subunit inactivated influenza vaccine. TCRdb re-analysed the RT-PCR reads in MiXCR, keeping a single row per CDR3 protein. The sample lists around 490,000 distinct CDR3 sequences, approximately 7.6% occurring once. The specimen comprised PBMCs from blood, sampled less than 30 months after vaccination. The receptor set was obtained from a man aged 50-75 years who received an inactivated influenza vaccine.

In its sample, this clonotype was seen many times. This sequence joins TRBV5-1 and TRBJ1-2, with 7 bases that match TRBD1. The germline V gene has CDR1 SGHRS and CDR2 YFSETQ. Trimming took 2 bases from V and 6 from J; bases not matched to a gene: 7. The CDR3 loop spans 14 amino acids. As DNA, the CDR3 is TGCGCCAGCAGCTTTGGACAGGACACCGATGGCTACACCTTC. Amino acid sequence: CASSFGQDTDGYTF.

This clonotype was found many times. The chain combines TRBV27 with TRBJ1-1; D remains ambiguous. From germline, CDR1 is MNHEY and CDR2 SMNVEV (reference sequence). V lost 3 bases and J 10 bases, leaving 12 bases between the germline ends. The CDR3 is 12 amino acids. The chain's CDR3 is CASSFGGRTAFF. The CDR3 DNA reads TGTGCCAGCAGTTTTGGCGGCAGGACAGCTTTCTTT.

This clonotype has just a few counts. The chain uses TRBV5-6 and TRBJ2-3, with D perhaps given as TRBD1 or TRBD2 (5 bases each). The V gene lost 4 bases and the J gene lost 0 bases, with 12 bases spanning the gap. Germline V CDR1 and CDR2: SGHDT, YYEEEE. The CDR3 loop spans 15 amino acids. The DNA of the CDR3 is TGTGCCAGCAGCCGCCGGGACGGAAGCACAGATACGCAGTATTTT. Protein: CASSRRDGSTDTQYF.

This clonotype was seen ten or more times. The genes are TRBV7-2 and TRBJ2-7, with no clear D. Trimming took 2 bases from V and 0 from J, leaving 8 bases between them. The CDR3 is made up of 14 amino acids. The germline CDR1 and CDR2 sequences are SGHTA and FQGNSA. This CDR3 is CASSLNANSYEQYF. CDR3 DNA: TGTGCCAGCAGCTTAAACGCCAACTCCTACGAGCAGTACTTC.

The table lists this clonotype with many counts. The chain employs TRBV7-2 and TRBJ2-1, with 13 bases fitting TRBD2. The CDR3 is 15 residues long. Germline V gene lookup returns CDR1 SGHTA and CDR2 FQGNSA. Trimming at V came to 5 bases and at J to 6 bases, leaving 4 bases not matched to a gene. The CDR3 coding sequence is TGTGCCAGCAGCCGACTAGCGGGAGGCCTCAATGAGCAGTTCTTC. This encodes CASSRLAGGLNEQFF. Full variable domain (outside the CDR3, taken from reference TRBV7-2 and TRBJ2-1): GAGVSQSPSNKVTEKGKDVELRCDPISGHTALYWYRQSLGQGLEFLIYFQGNSAPDKSGLPSDRFSAERTGGSVSTLTIQRTQQEDSAVYLCASSRLAGGLNEQFFGPGTRLTVL.

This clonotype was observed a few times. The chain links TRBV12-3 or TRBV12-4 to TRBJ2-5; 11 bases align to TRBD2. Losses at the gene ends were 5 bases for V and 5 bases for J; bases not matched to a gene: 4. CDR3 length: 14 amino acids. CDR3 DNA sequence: TGTGCCAGCAGTATACTAGCGGGAGTGGAGACCCAGTACTTC. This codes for CASSILAGVETQYF.

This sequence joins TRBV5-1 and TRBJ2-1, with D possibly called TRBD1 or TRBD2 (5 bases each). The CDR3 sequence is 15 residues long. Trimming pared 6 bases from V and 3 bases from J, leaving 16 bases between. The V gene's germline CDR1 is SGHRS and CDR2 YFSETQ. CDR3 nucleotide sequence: TGCGCCAGCAACACCGGGACGGGGTTCTACAATGAGCAGTTCTTC. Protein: CASNTGTGFYNEQFF.

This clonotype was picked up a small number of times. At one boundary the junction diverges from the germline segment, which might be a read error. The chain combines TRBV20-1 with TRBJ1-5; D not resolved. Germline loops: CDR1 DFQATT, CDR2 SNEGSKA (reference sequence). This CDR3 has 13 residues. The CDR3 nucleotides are TGCAGTGCCAGAGGGTCACTCAATCAGCCCCAGCATTTT. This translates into CSARGSLNQPQHF.

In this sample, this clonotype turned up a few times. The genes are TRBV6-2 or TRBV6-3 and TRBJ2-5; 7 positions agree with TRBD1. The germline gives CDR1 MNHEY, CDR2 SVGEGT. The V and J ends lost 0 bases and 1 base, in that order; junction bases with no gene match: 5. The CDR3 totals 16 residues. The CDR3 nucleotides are TGTGCCAGCAGTTACTCTCGGGACAGCTTCCAAGAGACCCAGTACTTC. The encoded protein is CASSYSRDSFQETQYF.

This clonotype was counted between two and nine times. The CDR3 here is CASSLLPPGQGYNSPLHF. The CDR3 DNA reads TGTGCCAGCAGTTTACTCCCTCCGGGACAGGGATATAATTCACCCCTCCACTTT. The chain combines TRBV27 with TRBJ1-6, with 9 positions matching TRBD1. Germline V gene lookup returns CDR1 MNHEY and CDR2 SMNVEV (reference sequence). Trimming cost V 2 bases and J 4 bases; bases outside gene matches: 9. The CDR3 sequence is 18 residues long.